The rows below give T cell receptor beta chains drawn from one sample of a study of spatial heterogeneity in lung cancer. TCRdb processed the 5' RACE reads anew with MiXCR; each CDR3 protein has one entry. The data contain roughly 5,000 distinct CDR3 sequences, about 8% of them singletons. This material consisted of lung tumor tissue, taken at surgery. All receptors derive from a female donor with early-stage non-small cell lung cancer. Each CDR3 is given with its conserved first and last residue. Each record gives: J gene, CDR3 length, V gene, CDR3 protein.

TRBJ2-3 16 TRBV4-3 CASSRLAGGVADTQYF
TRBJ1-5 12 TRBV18 CASRGENQPQHF
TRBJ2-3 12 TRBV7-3 CASSESTDTQYF
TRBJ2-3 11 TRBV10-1 CASSDSRTQYF
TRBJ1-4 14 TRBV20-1 CSARDWGQDEKLFF
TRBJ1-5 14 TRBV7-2 CASSLPGYKQPQHF
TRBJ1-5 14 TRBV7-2 CASSIQGGNQPQHF
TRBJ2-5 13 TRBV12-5 CASGLSIQETQYF
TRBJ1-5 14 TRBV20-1 CSASSGQAGSSQHF
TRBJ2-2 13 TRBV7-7 CASSLTYTGELFF
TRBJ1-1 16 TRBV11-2 CASSSTPTGGFKEAFF
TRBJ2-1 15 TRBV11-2 CASSPGIAGAPTGFF
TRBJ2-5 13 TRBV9 CASSSGQGQTQYF
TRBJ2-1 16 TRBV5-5 CASLREEPRFYNEQFF
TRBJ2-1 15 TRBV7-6 CASSFWGESYNEQFF